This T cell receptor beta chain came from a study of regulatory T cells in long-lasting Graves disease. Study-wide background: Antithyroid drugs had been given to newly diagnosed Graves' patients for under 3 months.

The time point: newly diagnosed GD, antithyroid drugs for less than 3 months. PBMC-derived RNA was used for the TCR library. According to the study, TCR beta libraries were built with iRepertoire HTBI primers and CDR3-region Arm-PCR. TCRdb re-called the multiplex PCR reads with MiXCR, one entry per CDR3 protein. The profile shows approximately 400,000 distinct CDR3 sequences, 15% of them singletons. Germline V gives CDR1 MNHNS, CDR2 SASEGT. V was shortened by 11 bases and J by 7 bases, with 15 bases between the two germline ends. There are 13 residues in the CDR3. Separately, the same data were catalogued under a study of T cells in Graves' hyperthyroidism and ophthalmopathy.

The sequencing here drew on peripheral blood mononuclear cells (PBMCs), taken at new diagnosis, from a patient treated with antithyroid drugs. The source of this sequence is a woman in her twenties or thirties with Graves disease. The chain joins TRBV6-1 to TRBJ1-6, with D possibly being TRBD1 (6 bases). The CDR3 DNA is TGTGCCGCGCGGGGGGGCGGGAATTCACCCCTCCACTTT. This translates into CAARGGGNSPLHF.